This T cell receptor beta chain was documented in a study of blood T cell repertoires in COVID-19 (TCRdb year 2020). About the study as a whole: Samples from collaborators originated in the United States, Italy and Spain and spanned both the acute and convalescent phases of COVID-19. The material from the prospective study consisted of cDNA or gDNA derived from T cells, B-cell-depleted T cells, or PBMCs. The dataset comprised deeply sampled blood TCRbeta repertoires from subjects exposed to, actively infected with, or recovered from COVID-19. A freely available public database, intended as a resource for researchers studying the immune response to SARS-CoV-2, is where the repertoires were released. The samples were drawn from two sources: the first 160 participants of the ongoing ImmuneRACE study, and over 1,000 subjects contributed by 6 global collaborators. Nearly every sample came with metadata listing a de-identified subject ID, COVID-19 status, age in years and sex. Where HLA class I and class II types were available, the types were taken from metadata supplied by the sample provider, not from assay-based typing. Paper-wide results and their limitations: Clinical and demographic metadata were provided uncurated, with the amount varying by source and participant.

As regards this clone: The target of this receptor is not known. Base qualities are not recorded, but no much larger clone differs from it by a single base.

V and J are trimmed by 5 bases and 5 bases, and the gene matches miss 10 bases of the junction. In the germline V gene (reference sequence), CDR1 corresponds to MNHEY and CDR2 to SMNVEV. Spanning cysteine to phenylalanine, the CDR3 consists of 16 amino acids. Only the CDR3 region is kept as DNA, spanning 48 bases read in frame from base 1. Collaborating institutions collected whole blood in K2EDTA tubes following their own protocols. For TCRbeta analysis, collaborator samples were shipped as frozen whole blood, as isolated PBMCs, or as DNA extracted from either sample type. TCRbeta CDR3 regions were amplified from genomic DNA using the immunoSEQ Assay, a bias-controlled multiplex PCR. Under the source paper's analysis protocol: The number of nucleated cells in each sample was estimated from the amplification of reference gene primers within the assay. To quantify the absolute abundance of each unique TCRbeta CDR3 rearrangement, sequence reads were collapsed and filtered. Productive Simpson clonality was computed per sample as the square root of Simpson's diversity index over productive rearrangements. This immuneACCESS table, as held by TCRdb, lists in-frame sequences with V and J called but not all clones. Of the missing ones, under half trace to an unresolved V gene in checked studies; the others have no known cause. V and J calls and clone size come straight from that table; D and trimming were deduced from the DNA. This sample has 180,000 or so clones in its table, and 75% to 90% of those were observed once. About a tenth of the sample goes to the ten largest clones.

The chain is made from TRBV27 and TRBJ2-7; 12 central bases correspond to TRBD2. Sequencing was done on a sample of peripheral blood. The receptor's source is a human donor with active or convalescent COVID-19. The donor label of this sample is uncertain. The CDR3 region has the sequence CASSPLAGGPGHEQYF. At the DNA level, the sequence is TGTGCCAGCAGTCCCCTAGCGGGAGGGCCAGGCCACGAGCAGTACTTC.